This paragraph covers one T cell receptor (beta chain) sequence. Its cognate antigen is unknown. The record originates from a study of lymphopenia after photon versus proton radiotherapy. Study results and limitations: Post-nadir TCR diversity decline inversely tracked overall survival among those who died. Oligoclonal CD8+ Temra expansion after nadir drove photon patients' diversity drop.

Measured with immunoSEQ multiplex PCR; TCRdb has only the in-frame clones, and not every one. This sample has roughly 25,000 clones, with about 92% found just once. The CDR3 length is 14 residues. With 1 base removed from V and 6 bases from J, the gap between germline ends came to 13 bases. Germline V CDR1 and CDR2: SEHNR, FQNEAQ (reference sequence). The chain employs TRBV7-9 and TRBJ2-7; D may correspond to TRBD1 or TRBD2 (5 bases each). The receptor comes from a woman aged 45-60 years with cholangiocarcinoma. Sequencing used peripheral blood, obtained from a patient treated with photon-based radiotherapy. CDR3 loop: CASSLGGLTPEQYF. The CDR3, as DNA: TGTGCCAGCAGCTTAGGGGGGTTGACTCCCGAGCAGTACTTC.